This TCR beta chain came from a study of identical twins. Overall study findings and caveats: Analyses of zero insertions could, in part, be confounded by invariant MAIT and iNKT cells. Instead of following the same donors, the conclusions were based on cross-sectional statistical analysis. Monozygotic twins shared more out-of-frame TCR alpha than recombination models predicted. Compared with unrelated sharing, twin-shared out-of-frame alpha sequences had more low-probability sequences.

TCRdb processed the 5' RACE reads anew with MiXCR; each CDR3 protein has one entry. The sample includes about 900,000 distinct CDR3 sequences, approximately 13% of them seen just once. Germline V lookup: CDR1 SQVTM, CDR2 ANQGSEA. This CDR3 is built from 15 residues. With 4 bases clipped from V and 3 bases from J, the junction kept 7 bases outside the gene matches. On this clonotype itself: Its cognate antigen is unknown.

The same sample was also studied in work on yellow fever vaccine responses in identical twins.

The clonotype was recovered from a woman between 18 and 29 years old in good health. V is TRBV29-1 and J is TRBJ2-1; 9 bases align to TRBD1. Sequencing was done on a sample of PBMCs. The CDR3, as DNA: TGCAGCGTTGGGGGACAGGGCCCTTACTACAATGAGCAGTTCTTC. It encodes CSVGGQGPYYNEQFF.